Included here is one TCR beta chain sequence, with context. During active infection, Seattle patients enrolled and were then monitored through disease. The CDR3 length is 15 residues. Germline values: CDR1 MNHEY, CDR2 SVGAGI. Trimming removed 3 bases from V and 1 base from J, with 12 bases in between. The data stem from a study of blood T cell repertoires in COVID-19. Looking at the study overall: T cells, B-cell-depleted T cells, or PBMCs supplied cDNA or gDNA.

Original processing methods: Amplification of reference gene primers provided the estimated nucleated cell counts. The table came from immunoSEQ multiplex PCR; TCRdb's copy has only in-frame clones and leaves some out. That table gives V, J and clone size, and the DNA gave D and trimming. The sample carries some 300,000 clones, roughly 86% recorded once. Source material: peripheral blood. The TCR sequence derives from a woman aged 25-40 years with COVID-19, enrolled during active disease. This rearrangement joins TRBV6-5 to TRBJ1-1, with a possible D match to TRBD1 (5 bases). As DNA, the CDR3 is TGTGCCAGCAGTTATTGGGGCAGGACGAACACTGAAGCTTTCTTT. Its translation is CASSYWGRTNTEAFF.